The TCR beta chain under discussion was sequenced for a study of Graves' ophthalmopathy and Graves' hyperthyroidism. This clonotype was seen ten or more times. Germline V gene data show CDR1 as SNHLY and CDR2 as FYNNEI. V dropped 6 bases and J dropped 10 bases, with 16 bases sitting between them. CDR3 length: 14 amino acids. Hyperthyroidism patients, aged 18 to 65, were newly diagnosed, under 2 months' duration. Beta-chain TCR CDR3 regions were amplified from RNA transcripts. HTBI-primed RT-PCR formed the first round, and a multiplex PCR formed the second. Using its own MiXCR run on the multiplex PCR reads, TCRdb lists one record per CDR3 protein. Here the sample spans approximately 1.2 million distinct CDR3 sequences, about two fifths being singletons.

The sequencing input was peripheral blood or thyroid tissue (not recorded which). J is TRBJ1-6 and V is TRBV2, with TRBD1 as a possible D gene (5 bases). The receptor was derived from an adult man with Graves' hyperthyroidism. The CDR3, as DNA: TGTGCCAGCAGCCCAGGGTCCCAGAGGTCACCCCTCCACTTT. Its protein is CASSPGSQRSPLHF.